Included here is one TCR beta chain sequence, with context. This clonotype was observed a single time. What antigen it recognizes has not been identified. No base quality values were provided; no much bigger clone lies one nucleotide off. One read alone lends weak support. This entry belongs to a study of CD8+CD57+ T cells in acquired aplastic anemia (dated by TCRdb to 2016 to 2019). For the study in its entirety: DNA extracted from sorted CD4+ and CD8+ cells had a mean of approximately 3.5 ug, with a range of roughly 0.17 to 30 ug. Healthy donor samples averaged about 10 million reads for CD4+ and fewer than 12 million for CD8+ cells. What the study reported, not specific to this receptor: Around 30 CD8+ CDR3 sequences were found in both patients and controls but appeared to be highly expressed in patients and within the immunodominant clones of the patients. No significant difference in CD8+ Simpson's diversity was found between patients and healthy controls (P=0.060).

Profiling of TCR beta VDJ combinations and CDR3 sequences used genomic DNA as the template. TCR repertoire sequencing was run on an Illumina HiSeq 2000. The study's processing was this. Repertoires were assessed using TRBV/TRBJ rearrangement plots, CDR3 size and DJ length profiles, and Simpson's diversity index. The immunodominant clone was defined as the most abundant DNA sequence in deep sequencing data. CDR3 amino acid sequences were checked for sharing across subjects and were also compared against the VDJdb database and published repertoires. The public sequencing data were trimmed at Q25 with fastp and processed into clonotypes with MiXCR by TCRdb, which kept only in-frame beta chains. Merged by CDR3 protein, the rows form single entries marked with the most common genes and DNA. TCRdb, not the authors, supplied the V and J calls. A total of roughly 200,000 distinct CDR3 sequences appear in this sample, approximately 60% of them only once. The ten largest clones represent over 25% of the sample.

In the study, sorted CD4+ and CD8+ blood T cells from patients with severe aplastic anemia and from healthy subjects underwent deep sequencing of TCR repertoires. Ficoll-Paque density gradient centrifugation was used to isolate peripheral blood mononuclear cells. Before DNA was extracted, CD4+ and CD8+ T cells were sorted using either FACS or magnetic beads. CDR1 KGHDR and CDR2 SFDVKD were looked up in the germline V gene. Relative to germline, V is 7 bases shorter and J is 4 bases shorter, with 8 bases between their ends. CDR3 length: 12 amino acids, cysteine to phenylalanine. Only the CDR3 region is kept as DNA, spanning 36 bases read in frame from base 1.

The V and J genes are TRBV24-1 and TRBJ2-3; TRBD1 is a weak D gene call, 5 bases matching. The source of this sequence is a human donor in good health. Sequences were obtained from sorted CD4+, CD8+, or CD8+CD57+ T cells (not recorded which) from PBMCs. Here is the DNA: TGTGCCACCAGAAGGGGCGCAGATACGCAGTATTTT. Translated, it gives CATRRGADTQYF.